Listed below are T cell receptor beta chains from one sample, sequenced in a study of identical twins. TCRdb passed the 5' RACE reads through MiXCR, listing each CDR3 protein once. The sample lists 450,000 or so distinct CDR3 sequences, approximately 24% occurring once. These same data were also listed under a study on T cells expressing NK-cell markers.

The sample comprised CD4+ T cells sorted from blood. All receptors come from a woman aged 18-35 years in good health. CDR3s include the opening cysteine and the closing phenylalanine or tryptophan. A D gene is named only where the DNA matches it firmly. Rows may omit the clone size; those that give it use once, few, many or a size class.

d_gene	abundance	v_gene	j_gene	CDR3nt	CDR3aa
-	-	TRBV4-3	TRBJ2-1	TGCGCCAGCAGCCAAGAAGGGGTCAGGGCCGGTGAGCAGTTCTTC	CASSQEGVRAGEQFF
-	few	TRBV29-1	TRBJ2-1	TGCAGCTCGGGAAATTGGGGGTACAGTCAGTTCTTC	CSSGNWGYSQFF
-	-	TRBV11-2	TRBJ1-1	TGTGCCAGCTCCCTGGTCGGCGGTAAAATGAACACTGAAGCTTTCTTT	CASSLVGGKMNTEAFF
-	once	TRBV15	TRBJ2-3	TGTGCCACCAGCCCTGACTTTTCTAGCACAGATACGCAGTATTTT	CATSPDFSSTDTQYF
TRBD1	few	TRBV12-3/TRBV12-4	TRBJ1-2	TGTGCCAGCAGTACAGGGGTTGTTGGCTACACCTTC	CASSTGVVGYTF
TRBD2	-	TRBV24-1	TRBJ2-1	TGTGCCACCAGTGATGCGGGAGCCGGGTCATTTAATGAGCAGTTCTTC	CATSDAGAGSFNEQFF
-	once	TRBV19	TRBJ1-5	TGTGCCAGTACGTGGGGGACTCAGCCCCAGCATTTT	CASTWGTQPQHF
-	-	TRBV5-4	TRBJ2-2	TGTGCCAGCAGCTCGCCGACGGAAGCGAACACCGGGGAGCTGTTTTTT	CASSSPTEANTGELFF
-	-	TRBV29-1	TRBJ2-3	TGCAGCGCCGTATCGACAGGCACAGATACGCAGTATTTT	CSAVSTGTDTQYF
-	-	TRBV12-3/TRBV12-4	TRBJ2-7	TGTGCCAGCAGTTTAGCCCCAGGGATCTCCTACGAGCAGTACTTC	CASSLAPGISYEQYF
-	-	TRBV3-1	TRBJ1-6	TGTGCCAGCACCCAGAGGGCCTTGGGTTCACCCCTCCACTTT	CASTQRALGSPLHF
TRBD2	few	TRBV10-3	TRBJ2-7	TGTGCCACCTCTAGCGGGGTCTCCTACGAGCAGTACTTC	CATSSGVSYEQYF
TRBD1	-	TRBV7-2	TRBJ2-7	TGTGCCAGCAGCCCACAGACGGGGACAGGGACGGGCGAGCAGTACTTC	CASSPQTGTGTGEQYF
TRBD2	few	TRBV6-5	TRBJ2-1	TGTGCCAGCAGTTACGACCTGACTAGCGGCTATTCCCCCCATGAGCAGTTCTTC	CASSYDLTSGYSPHEQFF
-	-	TRBV7-7	TRBJ2-2	TGTGCTAGCAGCTCAGGGAGGAGACCCACCGGGGAGCTGTTTTTT	CASSSGRRPTGELFF
-	-	TRBV12-3/TRBV12-4	TRBJ2-1	TGTGCCAGCAGTTTAGCAAGGGACCAAGAGCAGTTCTTC	CASSLARDQEQFF
-	-	TRBV5-1	TRBJ2-7	TGCGCCAGCAGCAGCAGGGGGGAGGGCGAGCAGTACTTC	CASSSRGEGEQYF
-	few	TRBV11-3	TRBJ1-1	TGTGCCAGCAGCGGCTGGGACGGTCCGAACACTGAAGCTTTCTTT	CASSGWDGPNTEAFF
TRBD1	-	TRBV18	TRBJ1-2	TGTGCCAGCTCACCATCCGACAGGGATCGAGGATACACCTTC	CASSPSDRDRGYTF
-	-	TRBV6-1	TRBJ1-2	TGTGCCAGCAGCCGATCAGAAGACGCTAATGGCTACACCTTC	CASSRSEDANGYTF